This T cell receptor (beta chain) was recorded in a study of control samples from healthy donors and cancer patients. The CDR3 is made up of 13 amino acids. The germline V gene encodes CDR1 SGHDT and CDR2 YYEEEE. V shed 4 bases and J shed 4 bases, with 8 bases lying between them. Here immunoSEQ multiplex PCR was the method, and the copy in TCRdb shows in-frame clones only, minus some. The table records 400,000 to 500,000 clones, more than 80% of them present only once. The sequenced material came from PBMCs. The receptor was derived from a man in his forties with head and neck cancer. The chain couples TRBV5-6 to TRBJ1-4; D is unclear. The CDR3 region is CASSAPLNEKLFF. As DNA, the CDR3 is TGTGCCAGCAGCGCACCGCTTAATGAAAAACTGTTTTTT.